The next 20 T cell receptor beta chains were all read from a single sample in a study of T cells after yellow fever vaccination. TCRdb re-analysed the 5' RACE reads in MiXCR, keeping a single row per CDR3 protein. The data show 450,000 to 650,000 distinct CDR3 sequences, just over 20% seen once. Sample: PBMCs, taken about 21 days after the first yellow fever vaccination. Source of these receptors: a young man who received the YFV17D yellow fever vaccine.

The gene calls are TRBV4-3 and TRBJ1-1; 7 nucleotides agree with TRBD1. Trimming at V came to 4 bases and at J to 3 bases, leaving 8 bases not matched to a gene. From germline, CDR1 is LGHNA and CDR2 YSLEER. The CDR3 has 15 amino acids. CDR3 residues: CASSLHLRGDTEAFF. The CDR3 nucleotides read TGCGCCAGCAGCCTACACCTCAGGGGGGACACTGAAGCTTTCTTT.

The chain combines TRBV18 with TRBJ2-7; possible D gene TRBD2, 6 bases. Between the trimmed V and J ends, which lost 3 bases and 0 bases, there was a span of 12 bases. CDR3 length: 15 residues. Per the germline V gene, CDR1 is KGHSH and CDR2 is LQKENI. CDR3 nucleotide sequence: TGTGCCAGCTCACCTGGGGGAGGACGCTCCTACGAGCAGTACTTC. This gives the protein CASSPGGGRSYEQYF. The entire variable domain, with the rest obtained from reference TRBV18 and TRBJ2-7, is as follows: NAGVMQNPRHLVRRRGQEARLRCSPMKGHSHVYWYRQLPEEGLKFMVYLQKENIIDESGMPKERFSAEFPKEGPSILRIQQVVRGDSAAYFCASSPGGGRSYEQYFGPGTRLTVT.

This clonotype was seen a few times. In DNA form, the CDR3 reads TGCGCCAGCAGCCAGTATAGGGACCTAACCTACGAGCAGTACTTC. Protein product: CASSQYRDLTYEQYF. V is TRBV4-1 and J is TRBJ2-7; the D call may be TRBD1 or TRBD2 (5 bases each). V lost 3 bases to trimming and J lost 2 bases, with 14 bases between them. The CDR3 has 15 residues. The germline V gene encodes CDR1 MGHRA and CDR2 YSYEKL.

The chain uses TRBV27 and TRBJ2-3, with D possibly TRBD1 on 6 matching bases. Germline assignment: CDR1 MNHEY and CDR2 SMNVEV (reference sequence). There are 14 residues in the CDR3. Trimming stripped 2 bases from V and 4 bases from J, with 10 bases between. Here the CDR3 reads CASSLMGHPDTQYF. As DNA, the CDR3 is TGTGCCAGCAGTTTAATGGGACACCCAGATACGCAGTATTTT.

This clonotype was recorded a few times. This chain uses TRBV19 with TRBJ1-3; no clear D. Trimming stripped 0 bases from V and 4 bases from J, with 7 bases between. The germline CDR1 and CDR2 sequences are LNHDA and SQIVND (reference sequence). The CDR3 is 14 residues long. As DNA, the CDR3 is TGTGCCAGTAGTATAGATCGACGGGGAAACACCATATATTTT. Residues: CASSIDRRGNTIYF.

This clonotype has more than one count but fewer than ten. The chain uses TRBV4-2 and TRBJ2-7, with 9 nucleotides matching TRBD1. Per germline, CDR1 LGHNA and CDR2 YNFKEQ. The ends lost 0 bases at V and 4 bases at J; junction bases unmatched: 7. This CDR3 region has 16 residues. CDR3 in DNA: TGTGCCAGCAGCCAAGAAACCGGGACAGGGACTTACGAGCAGTACTTC. Amino acid sequence: CASSQETGTGTYEQYF.

The chain carries TRBV2 and TRBJ1-1; no firm D call. The ends were cut back, 6 bases at V and 2 bases at J, with 7 bases in the middle. The CDR3 covers 12 residues. CDR1 is SNHLY and CDR2 is FYNNEI in the germline V gene. Written as DNA, the CDR3 is TGTGCCAGCAGACGGCGTAACACTGAAGCTTTCTTT. Translation: CASRRRNTEAFF. Drawing the rest from reference TRBV2 and TRBJ1-1, the complete variable domain is EPEVTQTPSHQVTQMGQEVILRCVPISNHLYFYWYRQILGQKVEFLVSFYNNEISEKSEIFDDQFSVERPDGSNFTLKIRSTKLEDSAMYFCASRRRNTEAFFGQGTRLTVV.

This rearrangement joins TRBV11-1 to TRBJ2-7; possible D gene TRBD1, 6 bases. CDR3 length: 15 amino acids. Germline CDR1 SGHAT, CDR2 FQDESV (reference sequence). The V and J ends lost 0 bases and 3 bases respectively, with 12 bases between them. This CDR3 reads CASSLALRGNYEQYV. CDR3 bases: TGTGCCAGCAGCTTAGCGCTTAGGGGGAACTACGAGCAGTACGTC.

A few counts support this clonotype. V usage is TRBV6-1 and J usage is TRBJ1-1; possible D gene TRBD1, 5 bases. The CDR3 has 13 residues. With 7 bases removed from V and 1 base from J, the gap between germline ends came to 10 bases. The germline V gene encodes CDR1 MNHNS and CDR2 SASEGT. CDR3: CASKTEKNTEAFF. Written as DNA, the CDR3 is TGTGCCAGCAAGACAGAAAAGAACACTGAAGCTTTCTTT.

This clonotype was seen repeatedly, ten times or more. V gene TRBV20-1 combines with J gene TRBJ1-2; D call uncertain. The germline V gene encodes CDR1 DFQATT and CDR2 SNEGSKA (reference sequence). The ends were cut back, 3 bases at V and 0 bases at J, with 5 bases in the middle. The CDR3 is 12 amino acids. The DNA of the CDR3 is TGCAGTGCTAGGACACCTAACTATGGCTACACCTTC. Its translation: CSARTPNYGYTF.

This clonotype was detected once. The chain employs TRBV28 and TRBJ2-7, with 10 bases lining up with TRBD1. V gave up 5 bases and J gave up 3 bases; unmatched junction bases: 4. CDR1 and CDR2 from the germline V gene are MDHEN and SYDVKM. This CDR3 region has 14 residues. The CDR3 DNA reads as TGTGCCAGCAGTGGACAGGGGGGTAACTACGAGCAGTACGTC. It translates to CASSGQGGNYEQYV.

Only a few counts were recorded for this clonotype. The chain employs TRBV7-6 and TRBJ2-5; 8 positions agree with TRBD1. V lost 5 bases to trimming and J lost 5 bases; unmatched junction nucleotides: 19. Germline V gene data show CDR1 as SGHVS and CDR2 as FNYEAQ. CDR3 length: 18 amino acids. CDR3 in DNA: TGTGCCAGCAGCCGATTCGACCTTCTTAGACAGGGGAGGGAGACCCAGTACTTC. This encodes CASSRFDLLRQGRETQYF.

This clonotype showed up just a few times. The CDR3 region is CASSPGLGNYEQYV. The CDR3, as DNA: TGTGCCAGCTCACCTGGCCTGGGCAACTACGAGCAGTACGTC. The rearrangement joins TRBV18 to TRBJ2-7; D is uncertain. The CDR3 consists of 14 residues. V was cut by 3 bases and J by 3 bases, with 12 bases left in between. CDR1 is KGHSH and CDR2 is LQKENI in the germline V gene.

The chain has TRBV7-2 and TRBJ2-2, with TRBD2 matching 11 bases. Per germline, CDR1 SGHTA and CDR2 FQGNSA. The CDR3 extends over 17 amino acids. V dropped 7 bases and J dropped 2; count of bases not matched to a gene: 9. This CDR3 reads CASTFSSGGGNTGELFF. Written as DNA, the CDR3 is TGTGCCAGCACATTTAGTAGCGGGGGGGGTAACACCGGGGAGCTGTTTTTT. The whole variable domain, filled in from reference TRBV7-2 and TRBJ2-2, reads GAGVSQSPSNKVTEKGKDVELRCDPISGHTALYWYRQSLGQGLEFLIYFQGNSAPDKSGLPSDRFSAERTGGSVSTLTIQRTQQEDSAVYLCASTFSSGGGNTGELFFGEGSRLTVL.

This clonotype was detected ten times or more. The rearrangement uses TRBV10-2 and TRBJ2-1; D may be TRBD1 (5 bases). Trimming took 7 bases from V and 8 from J, leaving 18 bases between them. Germline CDR1 and CDR2: WSHSY and SAAADI. The CDR3 sequence is 14 residues long. As DNA, the CDR3 is TGCGCCAGCACGGCGACAGCCCGGGTCGATGAGCAGTTCTTC. The encoded protein is CASTATARVDEQFF.

The rearrangement links TRBV11-2 to TRBJ2-1; D unclear. V was shortened by 4 bases and J by 4 bases, with 2 bases between the two germline ends. The CDR3 totals 11 residues. CDR1 is SGHAT, CDR2 FQNNGV, per germline. DNA of the CDR3: TGTGCCAGCAGCTGGTACAATGAGCAGTTCTTC. It is translated as CASSWYNEQFF.

The chain has TRBV7-9 and TRBJ2-5, with TRBD2 matching over 8 bases. The CDR3 consists of 15 residues. Germline V gives CDR1 SEHNR, CDR2 FQNEAQ (reference sequence). After removal of 2 bases from V and 5 bases from J, the junction contained 7 bases not matched to a gene. The CDR3 reads CASSLNGGALETQYF. The CDR3 bases are TGTGCCAGCAGCTTAAACGGGGGGGCCTTGGAGACCCAGTACTTC.

This clonotype was seen a few times. The chain links TRBV29-1 to TRBJ1-5, with D unclear. The germline V gene encodes CDR1 SQVTM and CDR2 ANQGSEA. This CDR3 spans 14 amino acids. V lost 3 bases to trimming and J lost 0 bases, with 9 bases between them. The DNA of the CDR3 is TGCAGCGTTGATCTGGGAGATAGCAATCAGCCCCAGCATTTT. Its translation: CSVDLGDSNQPQHF.

The table lists this clonotype with a few counts. V and J are TRBV4-1 and TRBJ2-7, with TRBD1 as a possible D gene (5 bases). Looked up from germline, CDR1 is MGHRA and CDR2 is YSYEKL. This CDR3 has 14 residues. Deletions cut 1 base from V and 6 bases from J, with 13 bases between. The CDR3 reads CASSQVWGDREQYV. The CDR3, as DNA: TGCGCCAGCAGCCAAGTGTGGGGCGACCGCGAGCAGTACGTC.

The chain joins TRBV29-1 to TRBJ1-1; D unclear. CDR1 SQVTM and CDR2 ANQGSEA come from the germline V gene. V lost 7 bases, J lost 4 bases, and 16 bases lay in between. The CDR3 totals 13 residues. The CDR3 reads CSARLGSATEAFF. CDR3 nucleotides: TGCAGCGCCCGCCTCGGGAGTGCCACTGAAGCTTTCTTT.